Following are 32 T cell receptor beta chains from one sample sequenced in a study of blood T cell repertoires in COVID-19. TCRdb keeps only in-frame clones here, not all; method: immunoSEQ multiplex PCR. Of approximately 240,000 clones listed, 80% to 90% are singletons. Specimen: peripheral blood. These TCRs come from a woman in her forties who had recovered from COVID-19.

This clone has a handful of counts. The rearrangement uses TRBV5-4 and TRBJ2-3; tentative D call: TRBD1 (6 bases). CDR1 is SGHNT and CDR2 is YYREEE in the germline V gene (reference sequence). V dropped 4 bases and J dropped 8 bases, with 26 bases sitting between them. The CDR3 extends over 17 amino acids. The CDR3 loop reads CASSTPDYRPSQGTQYF. The CDR3 DNA sequence: TGTGCCAGCAGCACACCCGACTATAGACCGTCACAGGGTACGCAGTATTTT. Complete variable domain (other parts from reference TRBV5-4 and TRBJ2-3): ETGVTQSPTHLIKTRGQQVTLRCSSQSGHNTVSWYQQALGQGPQFIFQYYREEENGRGNFPPRFSGLQFPNYSSELNVNALELDDSALYLCASSTPDYRPSQGTQYFGPGTRLTVL.

V and J are TRBV5-8 and TRBJ2-7; possible D gene TRBD1, 6 bases. V was pared by 0 bases and J by 3 bases, with 16 bases between. Germline assignment: CDR1 SGHTS and CDR2 YDEGEE. This CDR3 contains 16 residues. In nucleotides, the CDR3 is TGTGCCAGCAGCTTGGCCGGCAGGGGAATAAACTACGAGCAGTACTTC. The encoded protein is CASSLAGRGINYEQYF.

The V and J genes are TRBV6-1 and TRBJ2-6; the match to TRBD1 covers 11 bases. The V gene's germline CDR1 is MNHNS and CDR2 SASEGT. V lost 6 bases to trimming and J lost 0 bases; unmatched junction nucleotides: 7. This CDR3 is 18 amino acids long. Here the CDR3 reads CASRETGTGGSGANVLTF. Written as DNA, the CDR3 is TGTGCCAGCAGGGAAACCGGGACAGGGGGCTCTGGGGCCAACGTCCTGACTTTC.

Here the CDR3 DNA reads TGCAGCGTTGTTTCCCGGGGGGGACATTCCGACGAGCAGTACTTC. This encodes CSVVSRGGHSDEQYF. The genes are TRBV29-1 and TRBJ2-7, with TRBD2 matching over 8 bases. This CDR3 is 15 amino acids long. Germline loops: CDR1 SQVTM, CDR2 ANQGSEA. V was pared by 4 bases and J by 5 bases, with 13 bases of the junction left unmatched.

The DNA of the CDR3 is TGTGCCAGCTCACCAAACGGACAGGAAAACATTCAGTACTTC. Amino acids: CASSPNGQENIQYF. The chain recombines TRBV18 with TRBJ2-4, with 7 bases lining up with TRBD1. V lost 2 bases, J lost 5 bases, and 3 bases stayed unmatched. Looked up from germline, CDR1 is KGHSH and CDR2 is LQKENI. The CDR3 runs to 14 residues. The variable domain in full, completed from reference TRBV18 and TRBJ2-4, reads NAGVMQNPRHLVRRRGQEARLRCSPMKGHSHVYWYRQLPEEGLKFMVYLQKENIIDESGMPKERFSAEFPKEGPSILRIQQVVRGDSAAYFCASSPNGQENIQYFGAGTRLSVL.

The genes are TRBV7-9 and TRBJ1-1; 9 nucleotides align to TRBD1. The CDR3 length is 12 residues. V lost 4 bases to trimming and J lost 8 bases; unmatched junction nucleotides: 2. CDR1 is SEHNR, CDR2 FQNEAQ, per germline (reference sequence). The CDR3 DNA reads as TGTGCCAGCAGCTCGACAGGGGGGGAAGCTTTCTTT. As protein: CASSSTGGEAFF.

The rearrangement uses TRBV10-1 and TRBJ1-6; D unresolved. Germline V gene data show CDR1 as WNHNN and CDR2 as SYGVQD (reference sequence). V shed 3 bases and J shed 4 bases, with 10 bases lying between them. The CDR3 has 15 amino acids. CDR3 DNA sequence: TGCGCCAGCAGTGAAACTACGGTTTATAATTCACCCCTCCACTTT. As protein: CASSETTVYNSPLHF.

The J gene is TRBJ2-2, the V gene TRBV3-1 (or the pseudogene TRBV3-2); 8 bases agree with TRBD1. CDR3 length: 14 residues. Germline V gives CDR1 LGHDT, CDR2 YNNKEL (reference sequence). With V trimmed by 4 bases and J by 7 bases, 5 bases remained unmatched. CDR3 sequence (DNA): TGTGCCAGCAGCCGAGGACAGGGTGGCGGGGAGCTGTTTTTT. This sequence encodes CASSRGQGGGELFF.

This clone has a single count. One junction end disagrees with the germline gene, perhaps due to a read error. J is TRBJ2-4 and V is TRBV2, with TRBD2 identical over 7 bases. There are 13 residues in the CDR3. Germline CDR1 is SNHLY and CDR2 is FYNNEI. Written as DNA, the CDR3 is TGTGCCAGCAGCCCAACTTCACCGGGACTATACCAGTTC. It specifies CASSPTSPGLYQF.

This chain uses TRBV18 with TRBJ2-1; 7 bases align to TRBD2. This CDR3 has 16 residues. Germline CDR1 KGHSH, CDR2 LQKENI. Trimming took 4 bases from V and 4 from J; bases not matched to a gene: 10. The CDR3 sequence: CASSLTAGSYYNEQFF. The CDR3 bases are TGTGCCAGCTCACTGACAGCGGGGTCCTATTACAATGAGCAGTTCTTC.

V is TRBV7-2 and J is TRBJ1-5, with TRBD1 as a possible D gene (5 bases). The ends were cut back, 5 bases at V and 2 bases at J, with 10 bases in the middle. Germline V gives CDR1 SGHTA, CDR2 FQGNSA. This CDR3 is built from 14 residues. CDR3 sequence: CASSPGVGNQPQHF. For the CDR3, the DNA is TGTGCCAGCAGCCCGGGGGTTGGCAATCAGCCCCAGCATTTT.

This chain uses TRBV11-3 with TRBJ1-6; 7 bases line up with TRBD1. The germline V gene has CDR1 SGHNT and CDR2 YENEEA. With V trimmed by 5 bases and J by 12 bases, 10 bases remained unmatched. The CDR3 length is 14 residues. The CDR3 DNA is TGTGCCAGCAGCCAGGGACAGCTACTTGGACCCCTCCACTTT. Protein: CASSQGQLLGPLHF.

The gene calls are TRBV5-1 and TRBJ1-4, with TRBD1 identical over 7 bases. The CDR3 runs to 14 residues. J was trimmed by 7 bases and V by 4 bases; bases with no gene match: 7. CDR1 SGHRS and CDR2 YFSETQ come from the germline V gene. The CDR3 nucleotides read TGCGCCAGCAGCGCGGGACAGCTAACTGAAAAACTGTTTTTT. Protein sequence: CASSAGQLTEKLFF.

The V gene is TRBV25-1, the J gene TRBJ1-6; tentatively, D is TRBD1 (5 bases). V lost 4 bases to trimming and J lost 9 bases, with 13 bases between them. The CDR3 runs to 14 residues. CDR1 MGHDK and CDR2 SYGVNS come from the germline V gene. The CDR3 nucleotides read TGTGCCAGCAGTGCCGCCCGGGGGGGTTCACCCCTCCACTTT. It codes for CASSAARGGSPLHF. Full variable domain (remainder filled in from reference TRBV25-1 and TRBJ1-6): EADIYQTPRYLVIGTGKKITLECSQTMGHDKMYWYQQDPGMELHLIHYSYGVNSTEKGDLSSESTVSRIRTEHFPLTLESARPSHTSQYLCASSAARGGSPLHFGNGTRLTVT.

This chain uses TRBV12-3 or TRBV12-4 with TRBJ1-5; a weak D match, TRBD1 (6 bases). The ends were cut back, 7 bases at V and 6 bases at J, with 13 bases in the middle. The CDR3 length is 13 residues. In DNA, the CDR3 is TGTGCCAGCACCTGGGACATCTCTCAGCCCCAGCATTTT. As protein: CASTWDISQPQHF.

In this sample, this clone turned up once. The chain joins TRBV5-4 to TRBJ2-1, with 8 bases matching TRBD2. CDR1 SGHNT and CDR2 YYREEE come from the germline V gene (reference sequence). The V and J ends lost 0 bases and 5 bases, in that order; junction bases with no gene match: 7. The CDR3 contains 16 residues. The CDR3: CASSLAAGGLDNEQFF. In nucleotides, the CDR3 is TGTGCCAGCAGCTTGGCGGCGGGGGGCTTGGACAATGAGCAGTTCTTC.

The chain joins TRBV5-1 to TRBJ1-1; 7 nucleotides agree with TRBD1. Germline V gene lookup returns CDR1 SGHRS and CDR2 YFSETQ. CDR3 length equals 14 residues. Trimming removed 5 bases from V and 3 bases from J; junction bases left unmatched: 7. CDR3 loop: CASRLTGVDTEAFF. The CDR3 DNA follows: TGCGCCAGCAGACTAACAGGGGTTGACACTGAAGCTTTCTTT. Based on the CDR3 plus reference TRBV5-1 and TRBJ1-1, the full variable domain is KAGVTQTPRYLIKTRGQQVTLSCSPISGHRSVSWYQQTPGQGLQFLFEYFSETQRNKGNFPGRFSGRQFSNSRSEMNVSTLELGDSALYLCASRLTGVDTEAFFGQGTRLTVV.

The chain joins TRBV7-2 to TRBJ2-5; a possible D gene is TRBD2 (5 bases). CDR1 is SGHTA and CDR2 is FQGNSA in the germline V gene. The CDR3 loop spans 13 amino acids. The V and J ends lost 1 base and 2 bases respectively, with 5 bases between them. This chain's CDR3 is CASSLGGQETQYF. The CDR3 DNA reads TGTGCCAGCAGCTTAGGCGGGCAAGAGACCCAGTACTTC.

The chain carries TRBV11-3 and TRBJ1-4, with D possibly matching TRBD1 (5 bases). Germline CDR1 and CDR2: SGHNT and YENEEA. V was trimmed by 5 bases and J by 2 bases, leaving 12 bases between them. The CDR3 length is 15 residues. CDR3 in amino acids: CASSTGGSTNEKLFF. CDR3 in DNA: TGTGCCAGCAGCACGGGGGGTTCGACTAATGAAAAACTGTTTTTT.

The chain joins TRBV11-3 to TRBJ1-6, with 10 bases identical to TRBD1. The junction had 8 bases not matched to a gene; V was cut back by 5 bases and J by 4 bases. This CDR3 contains 17 residues. CDR1 SGHNT and CDR2 YENEEA come from the germline V gene. The CDR3 nucleotides read TGTGCCAGCAGCCCCGCCGGACAGGGGGTTTATAATTCACCCCTCCACTTT. Protein sequence: CASSPAGQGVYNSPLHF.

Turning to this clone: A junction end diverges from the germline sequence, so it may reflect a read error. The V and J genes are TRBV5-6 and TRBJ1-4, with D unclear. Germline V gene lookup returns CDR1 SGHDT and CDR2 YYEEEE. The CDR3 is 12 amino acids. CDR3 in amino acids: CASSLGGSRSVF. The CDR3 DNA follows: TGTGCCAGCAGCTTGGGTGGCAGTCGATCCGTTTTT.

To note about this clone: The junction shows a germline mismatch at one end, possibly a read error. The CDR3 bases are TGTGCCTGGAGCCGCCCGGGACAGGGATTAGAGCGCTTT. Protein product: CAWSRPGQGLERF. The chain joins TRBV30 to TRBJ1-1, with 9 nucleotides matching TRBD1. The CDR3 length is 13 residues. Germline V gene sequence: CDR1 GTSNPN, CDR2 SVGIG (reference sequence).

This chain joins TRBV11-3 and TRBJ2-3; 7 bases fit TRBD2. With 1 base clipped from V and 1 base from J, the junction kept 2 bases outside the gene matches. This CDR3 has 15 residues. The germline gives CDR1 SGHNT, CDR2 YENEEA. The CDR3 DNA follows: TGTGCCAGCAGCTTAGGGGGACTACGCACAGATACGCAGTATTTT. Its protein product is CASSLGGLRTDTQYF.

This chain connects TRBV7-6 to TRBJ2-6; 9 nucleotides line up with TRBD1. Germline assignment: CDR1 SGHVS and CDR2 FNYEAQ. V dropped 6 bases and J dropped 1; count of bases not matched to a gene: 10. The CDR3 consists of 18 residues. CDR3 residues: CASSHPGQGPSGANVLTF. The CDR3 nucleotides read TGTGCCAGCAGTCATCCGGGACAGGGCCCTTCTGGGGCCAACGTCCTGACTTTC. Full variable domain (rest looked up from reference TRBV7-6 and TRBJ2-6): GAGVSQSPRYKVTKRGQDVALRCDPISGHVSLYWYRQALGQGPEFLTYFNYEAQQDKSGLPNDRFSAERPEGSISTLTIQRTEQRDSAMYRCASSHPGQGPSGANVLTFGAGSRLTVL.

This chain links TRBV11-2 with TRBJ1-6, with TRBD1 matching 7 bases. V trimming: 1 base; J trimming: 5 bases; junction bases outside the gene matches: 2. This CDR3 is built from 15 residues. The V gene's germline CDR1 is SGHAT and CDR2 FQNNGV. The CDR3 protein is CASSLGDRNNSPLHF. CDR3 coding DNA: TGTGCCAGCAGCTTAGGGGACAGAAATAATTCACCCCTCCACTTT.

The CDR3 nucleotides are TGTGCCACCAGCAGAACCCGACAGGGGGAGACCCAGTACTTC. This encodes CATSRTRQGETQYF. This chain connects TRBV15 to TRBJ2-5; 8 nucleotides align to TRBD1. The CDR3 is made up of 14 amino acids. CDR1 is LNHNV and CDR2 is YYDKDF in the germline V gene (reference sequence). With 2 bases clipped from V and 5 bases from J, the junction kept 4 bases outside the gene matches.

This clone was counted a single time. The J gene is TRBJ2-1, the V gene TRBV10-3; D is undetermined. The CDR3 has 13 residues. V lost 0 bases and J lost 15, with 15 bases in between. Germline values: CDR1 ENHRY, CDR2 SYGVKD. In nucleotides, the CDR3 is TGTGCCATCAGTGAGTCGACAATGAGTAGGCGGTTCTTC. As protein: CAISESTMSRRFF.

The V call is TRBV19, the J call TRBJ1-2; perhaps TRBD1 as D (5 bases). The CDR3 consists of 16 residues. CDR1 is LNHDA, CDR2 SQIVND, per germline (reference sequence). The V end was cut by 3 bases, the J end by 8 bases, with 22 bases between. DNA of the CDR3: TGTGCCAGTAGTATTACACCGGGACTATCGACGTCGGGCTACACCTTC. This sequence encodes CASSITPGLSTSGYTF.

The V and J genes are TRBV11-2 and TRBJ1-1; perhaps TRBD1 as D (5 bases). Per germline, CDR1 SGHAT and CDR2 FQNNGV. CDR3 length equals 15 residues. Trimming stripped 4 bases from V and 11 bases from J, with 23 bases between. The CDR3 spells CASSSGDLPAVSAFF. CDR3 coding DNA: TGTGCCAGCAGCTCGGGGGACCTCCCCGCGGTTTCGGCTTTCTTT.

This rearrangement joins TRBV19 to TRBJ2-7; D is unresolved. V lost 1 base, J lost 5 bases, and 3 bases lay in between. This CDR3 is 11 amino acids long. The germline gives CDR1 LNHDA, CDR2 SQIVND (reference sequence). The CDR3 loop is CASSIADEQYF. In DNA, the CDR3 is TGTGCCAGTAGTATAGCCGACGAGCAGTACTTC.

This chain connects TRBV19 to TRBJ1-1; D ambiguous. The V gene's germline CDR1 is LNHDA and CDR2 SQIVND (reference sequence). The V end lost 3 bases, the J end lost 4 bases, and 12 bases lay between the germline ends. This CDR3 has 14 amino acids. CDR3 protein: CASSIQVRSTEAFF. The CDR3 DNA reads TGTGCCAGTAGTATTCAGGTTCGCTCCACTGAAGCTTTCTTT.

V usage is TRBV3-1 (or the pseudogene TRBV3-2) and J usage is TRBJ2-1; possible D gene TRBD2, 7 bases. The CDR3 covers 16 residues. The germline CDR1 and CDR2 sequences are LGHDT and YNNKEL (reference sequence). V lost 1 base to trimming and J lost 4 bases, with 14 bases between them. CDR3 sequence: CASSQVVGGLYNEQFF. CDR3 nucleotide sequence: TGTGCCAGCAGCCAAGTTGTGGGGGGGCTTTACAATGAGCAGTTCTTC.